Here is one TCR beta chain with its context. This entry comes from a study of blood T cell repertoires in COVID-19. CDR3 length: 14 amino acids. V was clipped by 3 bases and J by 5 bases, with 11 bases between them. In germline, CDR1 is SGHRS, CDR2 YFSETQ. The data were produced by immunoSEQ multiplex PCR, yet TCRdb's version contains in-frame clones alone and is incomplete. Here the sample spans more than 200,000 clones, less than 90% being singletons. Sequenced material: peripheral blood. This receptor was obtained from an elderly woman with COVID-19, enrolled during active disease. This chain connects TRBV5-1 to TRBJ2-2; D possibly corresponds to TRBD1 (6 bases). The CDR3: CASSSGQRTGELFF. The CDR3 nucleotides are TGCGCCAGCAGCTCGGGACAAAGGACCGGGGAGCTGTTTTTT.